The clone carrying this TCR beta chain turned up a few times. Using immunoSEQ multiplex PCR, the repertoire was profiled, and TCRdb retains in-frame clones only, with some absent. The sample holds about 300,000 clones, around 92% seen once. This record belongs to a study of blood T cell repertoires in COVID-19. Turning to the study itself: Nucleic acid was either cDNA or gDNA, and it came from T cells, B-cell-depleted T cells, or PBMCs.

Germline V lookup: CDR1 LNHDA, CDR2 SQIVND (reference sequence). The CDR3 is 17 amino acids. The ends lost 1 base at V and 5 bases at J; junction bases unmatched: 10. This TCR was recovered from a woman in her 30s with COVID-19, enrolled during active disease. The V gene is TRBV19, the J gene TRBJ1-1, with TRBD1 matching over 10 bases. Sequenced: peripheral blood. Here the CDR3 reads CASSIVGTGARRTEAFF. The CDR3, as DNA: TGTGCCAGTAGTATAGTGGGGACAGGGGCGCGGCGTACTGAAGCTTTCTTT.